A selection of T cell receptor beta chains follows, all from one sample in a study of blood T cells in healthy people across ages. TCRdb reprocessed the 5' RACE reads via MiXCR and lists one record per CDR3 protein. This table holds roughly 790,000 distinct CDR3 sequences, about 40% found once. The sequenced sample was blood. The source of these receptors is a woman in her sixties in good health. The CDR3 runs from the conserved cysteine through the conserved F or W. The D gene is left open where the match is weak. Where a row states a size, it is once, few, many or the class of an expanded clone; other rows omit it.

V	size	D	J	CDR3	DNA
TRBV10-3	many	-	TRBJ1-2	CAINTGSSAGGYTF	TGTGCCATCAATACAGGGAGTAGCGCGGGTGGCTACACCTTC
TRBV3-1	-	TRBD2	TRBJ2-1	CASSQGLAGGKQFF	TGTGCCAGCAGCCAGGGACTAGCGGGAGGTAAGCAGTTCTTC
TRBV29-1	many	TRBD1	TRBJ2-2	CSVQGTGNTGELFF	TGCAGCGTCCAGGGGACAGGGAACACCGGGGAGCTGTTTTTT
TRBV12-3/TRBV12-4	-	TRBD1	TRBJ2-5	CASRSGQGQETQYF	TGTGCCAGCAGATCGGGACAGGGCCAAGAGACCCAGTACTTC
TRBV10-1	-	TRBD1	TRBJ2-7	CASSSTGTGVPYEQYF	TGCGCCAGCAGTTCCACCGGGACAGGGGTTCCCTATGAGCAGTACTTC
TRBV10-3	-	-	TRBJ2-7	CAISEARQGDEQYF	TGTGCCATCAGTGAGGCTCGGCAGGGAGACGAGCAGTACTTC
TRBV10-2	once	-	TRBJ2-7	CASESQDYEQYF	TGCGCCAGCGAGAGTCAAGACTACGAGCAGTACTTC
TRBV7-9	-	-	TRBJ2-1	CASSLGAGASEQFF	TGTGCCAGCAGCTTAGGGGCAGGGGCCAGTGAGCAGTTCTTC
TRBV12-3/TRBV12-4	-	-	TRBJ1-2	CASSRGTDALGYTF	TGTGCCAGCAGCCGGGGGACTGACGCTTTAGGCTACACCTTC
TRBV20-1	-	-	TRBJ2-1	CSATRREAGEQFF	TGCAGTGCTACCCGAAGGGAAGCCGGCGAGCAGTTCTTC
TRBV7-2	-	-	TRBJ1-1	CASSPPRRTTEAFF	TGTGCCAGCAGCCCTCCTAGGAGGACAACTGAAGCTTTCTTT
TRBV20-1	-	TRBD1	TRBJ1-2	CSAPGTGANYGYTF	TGCAGTGCTCCCGGGACAGGGGCAAACTATGGCTACACCTTC
TRBV7-9	-	TRBD2	TRBJ2-1	CASSPWTSDNEQFF	TGTGCCAGCAGCCCGTGGACTAGCGACAATGAGCAGTTCTTC
TRBV4-3	-	TRBD2	TRBJ2-1	CASSQSWTSVSIEQFF	TGCGCCAGCAGCCAATCGTGGACTAGCGTATCAATTGAGCAGTTCTTC
TRBV24-1	-	-	TRBJ2-3	CATSDSANTDTQYF	TGTGCCACCAGTGATTCGGCTAACACAGATACGCAGTATTTT
TRBV28	-	TRBD1	TRBJ2-3	CAITPGQGLAASTDTQYF	TGTGCCATCACCCCGGGACAGGGCCTAGCGGCTAGCACAGATACGCAGTATTTT
TRBV12-3/TRBV12-4	-	TRBD1	TRBJ1-2	CASSLDGTAVYGYTF	TGTGCCAGCAGTTTAGACGGGACAGCGGTCTATGGCTACACCTTC
TRBV20-1	-	-	TRBJ1-2	CSAQTGTHASGNYGYTF	TGCAGTGCTCAAACCGGGACACACGCGTCTGGGAACTATGGCTACACCTTC
TRBV11-2	-	-	TRBJ1-1	CASSLVLGGGEAFF	TGTGCCAGCAGCTTAGTTCTGGGGGGAGGTGAAGCTTTCTTT
TRBV11-2	many	-	TRBJ2-5	CASSLGEEAETQYF	TGTGCCAGCAGCTTAGGGGAAGAGGCAGAGACCCAGTACTTC
TRBV6-2/TRBV6-3	-	TRBD1	TRBJ2-7	CASSYPTDRGIFYEQYF	TGTGCCAGCAGTTACCCGACGGACAGGGGTATTTTCTACGAGCAGTACTTC
TRBV15	-	-	TRBJ2-6	CATSRAGANVLTF	TGTGCCACCAGCAGAGCTGGGGCCAACGTCCTGACTTTC
TRBV20-1	few	TRBD2	TRBJ2-5	CSPREGTLMTQYF	TGCAGTCCGAGGGAGGGGACTCTCATGACCCAGTACTTC
TRBV5-1	many	-	TRBJ2-1	CASSLVGGRSSYNEQFF	TGCGCCAGCAGCTTGGTGGGAGGACGGAGCTCCTACAATGAGCAGTTCTTC
TRBV2	-	-	TRBJ1-4	CASRATGTKNEKLFF	TGTGCCAGCAGGGCAACCGGGACAAAAAATGAAAAACTGTTTTTT
TRBV11-2	few	TRBD1	TRBJ2-6	CASSLARDRGVIGANVLTF	TGTGCCAGCAGCTTAGCTCGGGACAGGGGGGTCATAGGGGCCAACGTCCTGACTTTC
TRBV7-2	few	-	TRBJ2-5	CASSWDIASETQYF	TGTGCCAGCAGCTGGGACATAGCATCGGAGACCCAGTACTTC
TRBV3-1	-	-	TRBJ1-6	CASSQDSIGALHF	TGTGCCAGCAGCCAAGATTCCATCGGAGCCCTCCACTTT
TRBV7-7	few	-	TRBJ2-3	CASSLRADRPTDTQYF	TGTGCCAGCAGCTTAAGAGCGGACAGACCCACAGATACGCAGTATTTT
TRBV20-1	-	TRBD1	TRBJ2-1	CSAFRQGLDNEQFF	TGCAGTGCTTTCCGACAGGGGCTAGACAATGAGCAGTTCTTC
TRBV4-2	-	TRBD2	TRBJ2-3	CASSQAGTSADTQYF	TGTGCCAGCAGCCAAGCAGGGACTAGCGCAGATACGCAGTATTTT
TRBV30	-	-	TRBJ1-2	CAWSVLLGDGYTF	TGTGCCTGGAGTGTACTCCTGGGAGATGGCTACACCTTC
TRBV7-2	-	TRBD1	TRBJ1-2	CASSWGRGQWGYTF	TGTGCCAGCAGCTGGGGGAGGGGACAGTGGGGCTACACCTTC
TRBV18	few	TRBD2	TRBJ2-3	CASLPTSADTQYF	TGTGCCAGCTTACCGACTAGCGCAGATACGCAGTATTTT
TRBV6-5	-	TRBD1	TRBJ2-5	CASSYSRQGTEETQYF	TGTGCCAGCAGTTACTCCCGACAGGGGACGGAGGAGACCCAGTACTTC
TRBV20-1	-	-	TRBJ1-1	CSANRGEGPMNTEAFF	TGCAGTGCGAACCGGGGTGAGGGGCCGATGAACACTGAAGCTTTCTTT
TRBV5-1	many	-	TRBJ2-7	CASSLGDSGEQYF	TGCGCCAGCAGCTTGGGAGATTCCGGCGAGCAGTACTTC
TRBV11-2	-	TRBD2	TRBJ2-5	CASSAGTSFDEQYF	TGTGCCAGCAGCGCCGGGACTAGTTTCGATGAGCAGTACTTC
TRBV20-1	few	-	TRBJ2-1	CSARDLAASYNEQFF	TGCAGTGCTAGAGATCTCGCGGCGTCCTACAATGAGCAGTTCTTC
TRBV9	-	-	TRBJ2-7	CASSVRGINTNEQYF	TGTGCCAGCAGCGTCAGGGGTATAAATACGAACGAGCAGTACTTC
TRBV20-1	many	-	TRBJ1-1	CSARVSSTGHTEAFF	TGCAGTGCTAGAGTAAGCTCGACAGGCCACACTGAAGCTTTCTTT
TRBV29-1	-	-	TRBJ2-7	CSGDSFKWERSHEQYF	TGCAGCGGGGACTCTTTCAAATGGGAGCGGTCCCACGAGCAGTACTTC
TRBV20-1	-	-	TRBJ1-5	CSARETGDGQPQHF	TGCAGTGCTAGAGAAACAGGAGATGGTCAGCCCCAGCATTTT
TRBV27	many	-	TRBJ2-3	CASSSSSDTQYF	TGTGCCAGCAGTTCCTCCTCAGATACGCAGTATTTT
TRBV4-3	-	TRBD2	TRBJ2-1	CASNYSGLARPNEQFF	TGCGCCAGCAACTACAGCGGACTAGCGAGACCCAATGAGCAGTTCTTC
TRBV5-1	-	-	TRBJ2-2	CASSLRDVPGELFF	TGCGCCAGCAGCTTGCGGGACGTTCCCGGGGAGCTGTTTTTT
TRBV29-1	many	-	TRBJ2-3	CSVSGPDTQYF	TGCAGCGTTTCAGGGCCAGATACGCAGTATTTT
TRBV12-3/TRBV12-4	-	-	TRBJ1-1	CVSSSSNTEAFF	TGTGTCAGCAGTTCGTCAAACACTGAAGCTTTCTTT
TRBV27	few	TRBD1	TRBJ1-2	CASSLSHRGRDYGYTF	TGTGCCAGCAGTTTATCCCACAGGGGGAGAGACTATGGCTACACCTTC
TRBV20-1	many	-	TRBJ2-3	CSARASTDTQYF	TGCAGTGCCAGGGCTAGCACAGATACGCAGTATTTT
TRBV21-1	many	-	TRBJ2-7	CASSGPLYEQYF	TGTGCCAGCAGCGGGCCGTTGTACGAGCAGTACTTC
TRBV7-2	many	TRBD1	TRBJ2-3	CASSRGTDSTDTQYF	TGTGCCAGCAGTCGAGGGACAGATAGCACAGATACGCAGTATTTT
TRBV12-3/TRBV12-4	many	TRBD2	TRBJ2-7	CASTGLAGPYEQYF	TGTGCCAGCACGGGACTAGCGGGACCCTACGAGCAGTACTTC
TRBV10-3	few	-	TRBJ2-3	CAISERGSTDTQYF	TGTGCCATCAGTGAGCGGGGGAGCACAGATACGCAGTATTTT
TRBV20-1	-	-	TRBJ2-4	CSARVSTDLAKNIQYF	TGCAGTGCTAGAGTCAGTACAGACCTAGCCAAAAACATTCAGTACTTC